The clone carrying this TCR beta chain was counted only a few times. Both TCRalpha and TCRbeta chains were reverse transcribed with V-gene-specific primers. With a V-primer adapter and a constant-region primer, TCRs were amplified for about 22 PCR cycles. Following isolation, mRNA was amplified via in vitro transcription. A single record per CDR3 protein comes from TCRdb applying MiXCR to the reads. The sample lists about 35,000 distinct CDR3 sequences; around 20% were seen once. Time point described: after trial treatment. As for treatment: LDRT plus nivolumab, ipilimumab, low-dose cyclophosphamide and aspirin (RACIN trial). Germline V gene sequence: CDR1 SQVTM, CDR2 ANQGSEA. This CDR3 region has 11 residues. V was cut by 4 bases and J by 11 bases, with 12 bases left in between. The sample belongs to a study of low-dose radiotherapy and immunotherapy resistance in tumors.

Material: PBMCs, obtained after low-dose radiotherapy plus immunotherapy. This TCR came from a female donor with ovarian cancer. V gene TRBV29-1 combines with J gene TRBJ2-1; possibly TRBD1 or TRBD2 for D (5 bases each). DNA of the CDR3: TGCAGCGTTGGGGACCCTCCCCAGCAGTTCTTC. This codes for CSVGDPPQQFF.